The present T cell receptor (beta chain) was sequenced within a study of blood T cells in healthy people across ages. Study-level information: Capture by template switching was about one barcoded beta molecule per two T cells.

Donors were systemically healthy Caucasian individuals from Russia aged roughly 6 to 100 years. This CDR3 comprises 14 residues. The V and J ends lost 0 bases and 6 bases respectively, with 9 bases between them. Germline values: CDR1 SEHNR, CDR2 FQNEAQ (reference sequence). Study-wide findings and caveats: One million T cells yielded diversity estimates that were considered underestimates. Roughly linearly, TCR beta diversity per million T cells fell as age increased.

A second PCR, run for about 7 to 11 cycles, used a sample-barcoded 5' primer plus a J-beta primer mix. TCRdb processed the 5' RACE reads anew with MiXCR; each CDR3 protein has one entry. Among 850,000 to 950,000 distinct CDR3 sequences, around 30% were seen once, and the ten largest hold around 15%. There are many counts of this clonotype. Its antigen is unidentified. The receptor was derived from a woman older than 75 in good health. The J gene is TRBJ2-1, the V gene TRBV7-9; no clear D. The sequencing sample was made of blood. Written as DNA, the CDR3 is TGTGCCAGCAGCTTAGCTGAGAGGCGCAATGAGCAGTTCTTC. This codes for CASSLAERRNEQFF.